One and the same sample provided the 19 T cell receptor beta chains below, sequenced in a study of T cells after yellow fever vaccination. TCRdb used MiXCR to reprocess the 5' RACE reads, holding one entry per CDR3 protein. The table lists 500,000 to 650,000 distinct CDR3 sequences, 9% to 15% of them singletons. The sample here was PBMCs, taken on the day of the yellow fever booster vaccination. Every receptor here comes from a young man who received the YFV17D yellow fever vaccine.

This clonotype was observed a few times. The V gene is TRBV10-3, the J gene TRBJ1-5; D call uncertain. Germline loops: CDR1 ENHRY, CDR2 SYGVKD. The length of the CDR3 is 13 residues. V lost 0 bases and J 5 bases, leaving 5 bases between the germline ends. The CDR3: CAISESSYQPQHF. The CDR3 nucleotides are TGTGCCATCAGTGAGTCCAGCTATCAGCCCCAGCATTTT.

This chain connects TRBV7-2 to TRBJ2-2; D not resolved. Germline V CDR1 and CDR2: SGHTA, FQGNSA. The CDR3 contains 14 residues. The V gene lost 7 bases and the J gene lost 3 bases, with 12 bases spanning the gap. CDR3 DNA sequence: TGTGCCAGCAAGATTATGAGGCACACCGGGGAGCTGTTTTTT. Protein sequence: CASKIMRHTGELFF.

This clonotype was seen more than once but under ten times. This chain connects TRBV7-2 to TRBJ2-1; D is unclear. The CDR3 runs 14 residues. The V end was cut by 8 bases, the J end by 6 bases, with 17 bases between. Germline assignment: CDR1 SGHTA and CDR2 FQGNSA. The CDR3 is CASGPGHASNEQFF. The CDR3 region has the DNA TGTGCCAGCGGGCCTGGGCATGCCTCCAATGAGCAGTTCTTC.

This clonotype was seen a few times. The rearrangement links TRBV5-1 to TRBJ2-2; 9 bases match TRBD2. CDR1 and CDR2 (germline): SGHRS, YFSETQ. The CDR3 is made up of 16 amino acids. Trimming took 0 bases from V and 7 from J; bases not matched to a gene: 7. This CDR3 reads CASSLGLAGTIGELFF. The CDR3, as DNA: TGCGCCAGCAGCTTGGGCCTAGCGGGAACGATCGGGGAGCTGTTTTTT.

This clonotype was detected a few times. The V gene is TRBV5-4, the J gene TRBJ2-3; 16 bases are a match to TRBD2. The germline V gene encodes CDR1 SGHNT and CDR2 YYREEE (reference sequence). The CDR3 is made up of 19 amino acids. Trimming removed 3 bases from V and 0 bases from J; junction bases left unmatched: 7. CDR3 protein: CASSYLSGLAGGSTDTQYF. The DNA of the CDR3 is TGTGCCAGCAGCTACCTATCGGGACTAGCGGGAGGGAGCACAGATACGCAGTATTTT.

The chain carries TRBV7-2 and TRBJ1-6; D gene ambiguous. V was shortened by 0 bases and J by 1 base, with 7 bases between the two germline ends. This CDR3 spans 16 amino acids. The germline CDR1 and CDR2 sequences are SGHTA and FQGNSA. CDR3 loop: CASSLASVSYNSPLHF. The CDR3 bases are TGTGCCAGCAGCTTAGCGTCCGTTTCCTATAATTCACCCCTCCACTTT. Using reference TRBV7-2 and TRBJ1-6 for the parts outside the CDR3, the full variable domain is GAGVSQSPSNKVTEKGKDVELRCDPISGHTALYWYRQSLGQGLEFLIYFQGNSAPDKSGLPSDRFSAERTGGSVSTLTIQRTQQEDSAVYLCASSLASVSYNSPLHFGNGTRLTVT.

The rearrangement links TRBV30 to TRBJ1-5, with D perhaps TRBD1 (6 bases). Germline CDR1 reads GTSNPN; CDR2 reads SVGIG (reference sequence). The CDR3 has 13 amino acids. V was shortened by 1 base and J by 11 bases, with 15 bases between the two germline ends. Here the CDR3 reads CAWSGTAGESQHF. The CDR3 DNA follows: TGTGCCTGGAGTGGGACCGCAGGGGAGTCCCAGCATTTT.

The rearrangement uses TRBV15 and TRBJ2-3, with unresolved D. Germline loops: CDR1 LNHNV, CDR2 YYDKDF (reference sequence). The CDR3 has 13 amino acids. The V end lost 5 bases, the J end lost 5 bases, and 11 bases lay between the germline ends. CDR3: CATSSLVLDTQYF. The CDR3 DNA is TGTGCCACCAGCTCTCTAGTTCTAGATACGCAGTATTTT.

This clonotype was picked up a small number of times. The V call is TRBV7-2, the J call TRBJ2-7; perhaps TRBD2 as D (6 bases). CDR3 length equals 15 residues. Germline CDR1 SGHTA, CDR2 FQGNSA. The ends were cut back, 7 bases at V and 5 bases at J, with 21 bases in the middle. Here the CDR3 reads CASTSPGTALNEQYF. Here the CDR3 DNA reads TGTGCCAGCACTTCCCCCGGGACTGCTCTGAACGAGCAGTACTTC.

This clonotype appeared many times. The chain uses TRBV11-2 and TRBJ2-1; D gene ambiguous. V dropped 0 bases and J dropped 5 bases, with 5 bases sitting between them. The CDR3 has 13 amino acids. The germline CDR1 and CDR2 sequences are SGHAT and FQNNGV. CDR3 loop: CASSLEPHNEQFF. The CDR3 DNA is TGTGCCAGCAGCTTAGAGCCCCACAATGAGCAGTTCTTC.

The chain combines TRBV29-1 with TRBJ1-2; TRBD1 matches at 7 bases. V gave up 7 bases and J gave up 5 bases; unmatched junction bases: 7. This CDR3 region has 12 residues. Per germline, CDR1 SQVTM and CDR2 ANQGSEA. Here the CDR3 DNA reads TGCAGCGCTGAGGAGGGGGCTTATGGCTACACCTTC. This translates into CSAEEGAYGYTF. The variable domain in full, completed from reference TRBV29-1 and TRBJ1-2, reads SAVISQKPSRDICQRGTSLTIQCQVDSQVTMMFWYRQQPGQSLTLIATANQGSEATYESGFVIDKFPISRPNLTFSTLTVSNMSPEDSSIYLCSAEEGAYGYTFGSGTRLTVV.

This clonotype was seen only a few times. V gene TRBV27 combines with J gene TRBJ2-6; 9 bases fit TRBD1. CDR1 and CDR2 (germline): MNHEY, SMNVEV (reference sequence). The CDR3 length is 20 residues. The trim removed 5 bases at V and 1 base at J, leaving 15 bases unmatched. DNA of the CDR3: TGTGCCAGCAGTGTCGTCCCGGGACAGGGTTTACCTTCTGGGGCCAACGTCCTGACTTTC. This gives the protein CASSVVPGQGLPSGANVLTF.

This clonotype turned up a few times. The chain is built from TRBV3-1 and TRBJ2-7, with TRBD1 identical over 7 bases. The V gene end was trimmed by 3 bases and the J gene end by 2 bases; junction bases not matched to a gene: 4. The CDR3 loop spans 14 amino acids. CDR1 and CDR2 (germline): LGHDT, YNNKEL (reference sequence). CDR3 amino acids: CASSHTDRTYEQYF. The DNA for the CDR3 is TGTGCCAGCAGCCATACGGACAGGACCTACGAGCAGTACTTC.

This clonotype was seen more than once but under ten times. V and J are TRBV11-2 and TRBJ2-1, with 10 bases identical to TRBD1. The V segment lost 1 base and the J segment 7 bases; nucleotides outside the gene matches: 4. Germline V gene sequence: CDR1 SGHAT, CDR2 FQNNGV. This CDR3 has 15 amino acids. For the CDR3, the DNA is TGTGCCAGCAGCTTAGTCGACAGGGGGCATAATGAGCAGTTCTTC. This codes for CASSLVDRGHNEQFF.

V is TRBV20-1 and J is TRBJ2-5; 7 nucleotides agree with TRBD2. The length of the CDR3 is 15 residues. Germline V gene data show CDR1 as DFQATT and CDR2 as SNEGSKA (reference sequence). J lost 0 bases, V lost 3 bases, and 7 bases had no gene match. CDR3 DNA: TGCAGTGCTAGTCGTCCTAGCGGTTACCAAGAGACCCAGTACTTC. Its translation: CSASRPSGYQETQYF.

This chain joins TRBV12-3 or TRBV12-4 and TRBJ2-1; 8 nucleotides align to TRBD2. Trimming took 6 bases from V and 3 from J; bases not matched to a gene: 7. The length of the CDR3 is 15 residues. Here the CDR3 reads CASRDNSGNYNEQFF. The CDR3 bases are TGTGCCAGCAGAGATAATAGCGGGAACTACAATGAGCAGTTCTTC.

In its sample, this clonotype was seen a few times. The junction departs from the called germline gene at one end, perhaps through a read error. The rearrangement links TRBV7-7 to TRBJ2-2; the match to TRBD2 covers 14 bases. The CDR3 length is 16 residues. Germline-derived CDR1 and CDR2 are SSHAT and FNYEAQ (reference sequence). The CDR3 DNA sequence: TGTGCTAGCAGCCCCGGACTAGCGGGAGGCACCGGGGAGCTGTTTTTT. Amino acids: CASSPGLAGGTGELFF.

There are many counts of this clonotype. V and J are TRBV15 and TRBJ2-7; TRBD1 agrees at 8 bases. With V trimmed by 5 bases and J by 2 bases, 5 bases remained unmatched. Looked up from germline, CDR1 is LNHNV and CDR2 is YYDKDF (reference sequence). The CDR3 extends over 14 amino acids. The CDR3: CATSAQGGPYEQYF. The CDR3, as DNA: TGTGCCACCAGCGCACAGGGGGGTCCCTACGAGCAGTACTTC.

This clonotype was observed a few times. The chain joins TRBV4-3 to TRBJ2-6; no clear D. Per germline, CDR1 LGHNA and CDR2 YSLEER. V was cut by 2 bases and J by 0 bases, with 14 bases left in between. The CDR3 runs 18 residues. CDR3 in amino acids: CASSQTATAHSGANVLTF. CDR3 coding DNA: TGCGCCAGCAGCCAAACCGCGACGGCTCACTCTGGGGCCAACGTCCTGACTTTC.